This T cell receptor beta chain was retrieved from a study of T-cell memory formation after mild COVID-19. In the study overall: Largely donor-specific TCR clusters were found.

Germline CDR1 SEHNR, CDR2 FQNEAQ (reference sequence). Trimming pared 6 bases from V and 2 bases from J, leaving 13 bases between. This CDR3 has 14 amino acids. Using its own MiXCR run on the 5' RACE reads, TCRdb lists one record per CDR3 protein. In the table there are 110,000 to 150,000 distinct CDR3 sequences, 11% to 15% of which are singletons. Comment on this clonotype: Its antigen is unidentified.

Overall study results and limits: CM and EM subsets held most contracting CD4+ clones; EMRA held CD8+ ones. CD4+ bias marked clones expanding day 15 to 37, unlike balanced contracting clones. Proof of SARS-CoV-2 specificity was absent for the second-wave clones that crested on day 37.

The sequenced sample was PBMCs or a T cell subset sorted from them (not recorded which). The rearrangement links TRBV7-9 to TRBJ2-5; TRBD1 is a possible D gene (6 bases). The receptor's source is an adult woman who had mild COVID-19 (a few samples of this study predate the infection). Cell type and time point are not known. The CDR3 coding sequence is TGTGCCAGCAGAGGGGGTAGTGTTCAAGAGACCCAGTACTTC. It translates to CASRGGSVQETQYF.